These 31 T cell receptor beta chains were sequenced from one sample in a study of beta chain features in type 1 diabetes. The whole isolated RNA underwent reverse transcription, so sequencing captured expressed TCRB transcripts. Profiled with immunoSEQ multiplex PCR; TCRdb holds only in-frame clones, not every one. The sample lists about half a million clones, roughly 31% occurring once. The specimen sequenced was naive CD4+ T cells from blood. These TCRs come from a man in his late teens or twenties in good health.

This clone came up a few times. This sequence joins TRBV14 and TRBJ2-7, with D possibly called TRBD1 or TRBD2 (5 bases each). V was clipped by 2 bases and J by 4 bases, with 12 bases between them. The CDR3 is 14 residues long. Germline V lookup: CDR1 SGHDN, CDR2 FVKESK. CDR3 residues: CASSQNPGSYEQYF. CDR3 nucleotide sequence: TGTGCCAGCAGCCAAAACCCAGGGAGTTACGAGCAGTACTTC.

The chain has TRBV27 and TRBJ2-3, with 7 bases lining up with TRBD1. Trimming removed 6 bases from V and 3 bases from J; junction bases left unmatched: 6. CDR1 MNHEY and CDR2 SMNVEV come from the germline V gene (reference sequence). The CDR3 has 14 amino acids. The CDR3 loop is CASSSGTETDTQYF. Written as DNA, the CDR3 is TGTGCCAGCAGCTCCGGGACAGAAACAGATACGCAGTATTTT.

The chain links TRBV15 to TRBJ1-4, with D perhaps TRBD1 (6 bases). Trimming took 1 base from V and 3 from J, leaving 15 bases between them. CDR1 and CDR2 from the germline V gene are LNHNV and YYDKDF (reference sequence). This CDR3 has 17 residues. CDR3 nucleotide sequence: TGTGCCACCAGCAGAGGTGGGCGGACAGTTTCTAATGAAAAACTGTTTTTT. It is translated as CATSRGGRTVSNEKLFF.

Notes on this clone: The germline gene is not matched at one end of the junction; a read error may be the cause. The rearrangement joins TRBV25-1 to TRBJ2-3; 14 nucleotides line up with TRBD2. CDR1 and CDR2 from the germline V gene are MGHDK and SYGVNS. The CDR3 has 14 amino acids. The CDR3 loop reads CASSGSGLAGGTDF. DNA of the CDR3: TGTGCCAGCAGTGGCAGTGGACTAGCGGGAGGCACGGATTTT.

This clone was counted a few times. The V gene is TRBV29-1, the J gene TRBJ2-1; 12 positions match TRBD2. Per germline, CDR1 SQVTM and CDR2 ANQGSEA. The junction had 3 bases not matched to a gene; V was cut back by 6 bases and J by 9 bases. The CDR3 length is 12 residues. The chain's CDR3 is CSVKTSGSEQFF. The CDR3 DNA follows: TGCAGCGTCAAGACTAGCGGGAGTGAGCAGTTCTTC.

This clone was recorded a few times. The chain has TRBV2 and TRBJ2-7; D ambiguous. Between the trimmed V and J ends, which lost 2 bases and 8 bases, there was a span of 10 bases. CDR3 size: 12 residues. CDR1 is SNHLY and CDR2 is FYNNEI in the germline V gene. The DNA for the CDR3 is TGTGCCAGCAGTGAAAGTCTCCTCAAGCAGTACTTC. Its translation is CASSESLLKQYF.

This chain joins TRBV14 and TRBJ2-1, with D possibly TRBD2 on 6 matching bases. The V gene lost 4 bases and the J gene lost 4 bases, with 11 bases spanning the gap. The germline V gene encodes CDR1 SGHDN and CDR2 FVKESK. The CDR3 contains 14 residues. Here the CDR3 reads CASSLGTFYNEQFF. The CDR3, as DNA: TGTGCCAGCAGCCTTGGGACTTTTTACAATGAGCAGTTCTTC.

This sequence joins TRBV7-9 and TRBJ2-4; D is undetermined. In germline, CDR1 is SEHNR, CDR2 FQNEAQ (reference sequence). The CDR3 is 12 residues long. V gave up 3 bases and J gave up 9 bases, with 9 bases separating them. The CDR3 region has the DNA TGTGCCAGCAGCTTTCTGAGTGGCATTCAGTACTTC. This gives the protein CASSFLSGIQYF.

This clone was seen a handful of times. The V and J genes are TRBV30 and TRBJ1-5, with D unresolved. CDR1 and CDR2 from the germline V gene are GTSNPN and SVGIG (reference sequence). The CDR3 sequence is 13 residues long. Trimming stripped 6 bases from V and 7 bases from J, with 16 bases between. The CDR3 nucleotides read TGTGCCTGTACTGGGTCCGGTAGACAGCCCCAGCATTTT. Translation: CACTGSGRQPQHF.

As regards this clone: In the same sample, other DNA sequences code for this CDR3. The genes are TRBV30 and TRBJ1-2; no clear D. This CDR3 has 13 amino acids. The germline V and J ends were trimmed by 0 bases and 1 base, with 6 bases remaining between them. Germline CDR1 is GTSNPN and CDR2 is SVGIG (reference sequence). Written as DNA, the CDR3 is TGTGCCTGGAGTGTAACACTTAACTATGGCTACACCTTC. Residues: CAWSVTLNYGYTF. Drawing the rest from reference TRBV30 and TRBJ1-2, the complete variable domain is SQTIHQWPATLVQPVGSPLSLECTVEGTSNPNLYWYRQAAGRGLQLLFYSVGIGQISSEVPQNLSASRPQDRQFILSSKKLLLSDSGFYLCAWSVTLNYGYTFGSGTRLTVV.

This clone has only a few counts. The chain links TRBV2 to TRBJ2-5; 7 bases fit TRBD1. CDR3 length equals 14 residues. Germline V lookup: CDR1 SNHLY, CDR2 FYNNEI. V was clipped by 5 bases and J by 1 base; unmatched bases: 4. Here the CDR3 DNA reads TGTGCCAGCAGTTCGGGACAGTTCCAAGAGACCCAGTACTTC. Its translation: CASSSGQFQETQYF.

CDR3 sequence (DNA): TGTGCCAGCAGCCAACGCGGGAGGCCCGATACGCAGTATTTT. This encodes CASSQRGRPDTQYF. The chain couples TRBV4-2 to TRBJ2-3; 8 bases are a match to TRBD2. V was clipped by 2 bases and J by 6 bases; unmatched bases: 4. Germline V gene sequence: CDR1 LGHNA, CDR2 YNFKEQ. The CDR3 contains 14 residues.

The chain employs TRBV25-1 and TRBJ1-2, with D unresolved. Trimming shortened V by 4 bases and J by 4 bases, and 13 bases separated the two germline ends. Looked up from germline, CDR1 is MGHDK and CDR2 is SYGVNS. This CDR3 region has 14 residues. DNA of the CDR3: TGTGCCAGCAGTGCCCGGACTGGAAGCTATGGCTACACCTTC. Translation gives CASSARTGSYGYTF.

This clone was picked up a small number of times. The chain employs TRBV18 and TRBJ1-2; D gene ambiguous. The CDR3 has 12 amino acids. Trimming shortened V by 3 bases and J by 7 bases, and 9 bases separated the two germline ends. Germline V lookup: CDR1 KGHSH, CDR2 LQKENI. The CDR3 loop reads CASSPGGFGYTF. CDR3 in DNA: TGTGCCAGCTCACCGGGCGGATTTGGCTACACCTTC.

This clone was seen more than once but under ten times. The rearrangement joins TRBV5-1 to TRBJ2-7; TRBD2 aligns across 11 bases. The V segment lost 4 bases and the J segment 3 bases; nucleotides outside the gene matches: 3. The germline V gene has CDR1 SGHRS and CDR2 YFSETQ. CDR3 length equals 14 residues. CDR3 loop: CASSVGLAVYEQYF. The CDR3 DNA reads TGCGCCAGCAGCGTGGGACTAGCGGTCTACGAGCAGTACTTC.

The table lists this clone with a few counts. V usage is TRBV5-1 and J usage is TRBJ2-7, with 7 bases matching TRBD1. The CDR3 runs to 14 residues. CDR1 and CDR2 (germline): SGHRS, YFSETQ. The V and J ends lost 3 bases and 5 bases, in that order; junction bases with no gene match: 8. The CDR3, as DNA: TGCGCCAGCAGCTGGGCCGACAGGGAAGACGAGCAGTACTTC. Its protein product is CASSWADREDEQYF. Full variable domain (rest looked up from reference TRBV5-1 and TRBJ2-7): KAGVTQTPRYLIKTRGQQVTLSCSPISGHRSVSWYQQTPGQGLQFLFEYFSETQRNKGNFPGRFSGRQFSNSRSEMNVSTLELGDSALYLCASSWADREDEQYFGPGTRLTVT.

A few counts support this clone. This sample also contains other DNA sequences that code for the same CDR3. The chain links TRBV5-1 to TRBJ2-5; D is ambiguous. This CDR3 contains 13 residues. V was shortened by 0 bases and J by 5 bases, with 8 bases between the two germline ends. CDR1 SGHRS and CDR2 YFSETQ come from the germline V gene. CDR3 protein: CASSLGSLETQYF. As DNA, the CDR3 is TGCGCCAGCAGCTTGGGGTCCCTGGAGACCCAGTACTTC.

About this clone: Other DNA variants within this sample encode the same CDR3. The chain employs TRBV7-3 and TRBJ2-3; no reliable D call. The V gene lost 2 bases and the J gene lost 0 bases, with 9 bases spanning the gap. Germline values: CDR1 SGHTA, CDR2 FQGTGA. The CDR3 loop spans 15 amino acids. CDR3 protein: CASSLLGLSTDTQYF. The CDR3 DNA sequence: TGTGCCAGCAGCTTACTCGGGTTAAGCACAGATACGCAGTATTTT. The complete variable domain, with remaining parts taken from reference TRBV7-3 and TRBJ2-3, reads GAGVSQTPSNKVTEKGKYVELRCDPISGHTALYWYRQSLGQGPEFLIYFQGTGAADDSGLPNDRFFAVRPEGSVSTLKIQRTERGDSAVYLCASSLLGLSTDTQYFGPGTRLTVL.

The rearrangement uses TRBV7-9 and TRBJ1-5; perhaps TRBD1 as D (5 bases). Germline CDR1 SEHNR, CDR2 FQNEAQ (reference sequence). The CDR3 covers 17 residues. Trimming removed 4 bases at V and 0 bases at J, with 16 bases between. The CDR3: CASSSFMGPYSNQPQHF. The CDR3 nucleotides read TGTGCCAGCAGCTCCTTTATGGGACCCTATAGCAATCAGCCCCAGCATTTT.

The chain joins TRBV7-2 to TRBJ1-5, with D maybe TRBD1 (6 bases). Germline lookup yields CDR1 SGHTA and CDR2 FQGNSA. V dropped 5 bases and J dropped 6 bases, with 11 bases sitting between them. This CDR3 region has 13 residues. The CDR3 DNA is TGTGCCAGCAGCCTAGGGGGGATTCAGCCCCAGCATTTT. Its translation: CASSLGGIQPQHF.

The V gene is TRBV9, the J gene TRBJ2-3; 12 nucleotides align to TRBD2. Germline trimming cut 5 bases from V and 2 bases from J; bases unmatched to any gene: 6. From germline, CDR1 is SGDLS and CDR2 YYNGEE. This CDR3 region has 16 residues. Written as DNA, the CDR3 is TGTGCCAGCAGTACCGGACTAGCGGGACTCACAGATACGCAGTATTTT. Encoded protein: CASSTGLAGLTDTQYF.

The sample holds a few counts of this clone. CDR3 residues: CASSQGIMETQYF. In DNA, the CDR3 is TGTGCCAGCAGCCAGGGGATCATGGAGACCCAGTACTTC. The chain uses TRBV14 and TRBJ2-5; D uncertain. The CDR3 runs to 13 residues. The V end lost 3 bases, the J end lost 5 bases, and 10 bases lay between the germline ends. CDR1 is SGHDN and CDR2 is FVKESK in the germline V gene.

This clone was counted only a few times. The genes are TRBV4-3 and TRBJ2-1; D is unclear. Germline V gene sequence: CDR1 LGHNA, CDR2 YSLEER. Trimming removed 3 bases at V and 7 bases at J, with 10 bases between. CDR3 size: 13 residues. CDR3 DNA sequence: TGCGCCAGCAGCCAGCGACTGTGGAATGAGCAGTTCTTC. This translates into CASSQRLWNEQFF.

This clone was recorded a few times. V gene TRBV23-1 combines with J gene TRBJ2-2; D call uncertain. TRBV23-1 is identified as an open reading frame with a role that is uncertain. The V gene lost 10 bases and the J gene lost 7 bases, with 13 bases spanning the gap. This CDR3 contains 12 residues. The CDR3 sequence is CATKGRVGELFF. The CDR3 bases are TGCGCCACCAAGGGCCGGGTCGGGGAGCTGTTTTTT.

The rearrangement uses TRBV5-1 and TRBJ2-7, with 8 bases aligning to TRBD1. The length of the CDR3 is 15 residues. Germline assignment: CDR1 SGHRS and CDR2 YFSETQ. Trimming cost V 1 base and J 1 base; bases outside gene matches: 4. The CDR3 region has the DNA TGCGCCAGCAGCTTGTCGCAGGGGGCATCCTACGAGCAGTACTTC. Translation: CASSLSQGASYEQYF. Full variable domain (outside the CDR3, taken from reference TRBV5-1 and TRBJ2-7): KAGVTQTPRYLIKTRGQQVTLSCSPISGHRSVSWYQQTPGQGLQFLFEYFSETQRNKGNFPGRFSGRQFSNSRSEMNVSTLELGDSALYLCASSLSQGASYEQYFGPGTRLTVT.

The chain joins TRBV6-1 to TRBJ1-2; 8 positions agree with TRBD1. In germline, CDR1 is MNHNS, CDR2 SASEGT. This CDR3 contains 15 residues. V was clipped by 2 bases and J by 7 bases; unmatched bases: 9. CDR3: CASSEFARTGPGYTF. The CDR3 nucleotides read TGTGCCAGCAGTGAATTCGCCAGGACAGGGCCTGGCTACACCTTC.

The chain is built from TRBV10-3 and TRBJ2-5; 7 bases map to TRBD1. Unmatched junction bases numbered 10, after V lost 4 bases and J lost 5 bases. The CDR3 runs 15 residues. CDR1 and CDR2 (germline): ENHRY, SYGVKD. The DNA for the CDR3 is TGTGCCATCAGTGGAGGACAGGCTGCTGGGGAGACCCAGTACTTC. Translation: CAISGGQAAGETQYF.

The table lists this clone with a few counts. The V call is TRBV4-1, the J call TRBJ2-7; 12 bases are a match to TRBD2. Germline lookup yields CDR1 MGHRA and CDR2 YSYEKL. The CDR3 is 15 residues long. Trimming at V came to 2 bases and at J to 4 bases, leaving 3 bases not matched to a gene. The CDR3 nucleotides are TGCGCCAGCAGCCAACCGACTAGCGGGAGATACGAGCAGTACTTC. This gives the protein CASSQPTSGRYEQYF.

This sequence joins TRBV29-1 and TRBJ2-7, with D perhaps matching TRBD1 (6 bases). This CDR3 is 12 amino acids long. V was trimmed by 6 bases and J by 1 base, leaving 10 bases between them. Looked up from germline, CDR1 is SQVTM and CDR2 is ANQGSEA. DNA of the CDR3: TGCAGCGTACAGGGCAATTCCTACGAGCAGTACTTC. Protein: CSVQGNSYEQYF.

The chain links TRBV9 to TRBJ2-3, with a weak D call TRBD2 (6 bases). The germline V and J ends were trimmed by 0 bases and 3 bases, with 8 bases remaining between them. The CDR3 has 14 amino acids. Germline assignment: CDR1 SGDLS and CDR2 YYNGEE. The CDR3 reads CASSVEGTTDTQYF. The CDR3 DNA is TGTGCCAGCAGCGTAGAGGGGACTACAGATACGCAGTATTTT.

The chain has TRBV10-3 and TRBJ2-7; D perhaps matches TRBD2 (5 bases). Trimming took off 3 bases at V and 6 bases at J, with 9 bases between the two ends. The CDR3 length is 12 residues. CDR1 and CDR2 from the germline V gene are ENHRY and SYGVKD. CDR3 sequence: CAISEWRIEQYF. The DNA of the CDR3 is TGTGCCATCAGTGAATGGAGGATCGAGCAGTACTTC.